Below are 23 T cell receptor beta chains sequenced from a single sample in a study of cytomegalovirus exposure and HLA in healthy donors. 60 Vbeta and 13 Jbeta primers were used in PCR. The assay was immunoSEQ multiplex PCR, and TCRdb's table has in-frame clones only and misses some. Of 150,000 to 200,000 clones listed, more than 65% are singletons. The sample was PBMCs. The receptors originated from a woman between 25 and 40 years old in good health and CMV-seropositive.

The chain employs TRBV27 and TRBJ2-1; D is unclear. Germline V gives CDR1 MNHEY, CDR2 SMNVEV (reference sequence). Trimming removed 5 bases at V and 8 bases at J, with 16 bases between. The CDR3 extends over 14 amino acids. The CDR3 DNA sequence: TGTGCCAGCAGTCCGGTCAGGTCCACAGATGAGCAGTTCTTC. Encoded protein: CASSPVRSTDEQFF.

This clone has more than one count but fewer than ten. This chain uses TRBV10-3 with TRBJ2-5; 9 bases align to TRBD1. CDR3 length equals 14 residues. V was pared by 10 bases and J by 2 bases, with 8 bases of the junction left unmatched. CDR1 and CDR2 from the germline V gene are ENHRY and SYGVKD. The CDR3 reads CASRQGVGQETQYF. The CDR3 DNA reads as TGTGCCAGCCGACAGGGGGTGGGACAAGAGACCCAGTACTTC.

The chain has TRBV4-1 and TRBJ1-1; D may be TRBD1 (5 bases). Per the germline V gene, CDR1 is MGHRA and CDR2 is YSYEKL. The V gene lost 1 base and the J gene lost 10 bases, with 13 bases spanning the gap. This CDR3 region has 13 residues. The CDR3 region is CASSQGSTVPAFF. In nucleotides, the CDR3 is TGCGCCAGCAGCCAAGGGTCGACAGTCCCAGCTTTCTTT.

The chain is built from TRBV2 and TRBJ2-1, with a tentative D call TRBD1 (6 bases). The V gene's germline CDR1 is SNHLY and CDR2 FYNNEI. V was cut by 2 bases and J by 1 base, with 9 bases left in between. This CDR3 region has 15 residues. CDR3 nucleotides: TGTGCCAGCAGTGAACTGGACAGTTCCTACAATGAGCAGTTCTTC. It yields the protein CASSELDSSYNEQFF.

This chain joins TRBV27 and TRBJ2-5; D might be TRBD2 (6 bases). CDR1 MNHEY and CDR2 SMNVEV come from the germline V gene (reference sequence). This CDR3 has 14 amino acids. With 0 bases removed from V and 4 bases from J, the gap between germline ends came to 9 bases. The CDR3 sequence is CASSLSGSGETQYF. In DNA, the CDR3 is TGTGCCAGCAGTTTATCCGGGAGTGGAGAGACCCAGTACTTC.

In this sample, this clone turned up a few times. The chain has TRBV11-2 and TRBJ2-7; unclear D gene. The germline CDR1 and CDR2 sequences are SGHAT and FQNNGV. The CDR3 spans 16 residues. V lost 5 bases and J lost 3, with 20 bases in between. CDR3 region: CASSPSLGRPLYEQYF. The CDR3 DNA reads TGTGCCAGCAGCCCGTCGCTGGGCAGGCCCCTCTACGAGCAGTACTTC.

This rearrangement joins TRBV19 to TRBJ2-2; 13 bases match TRBD2. The ends lost 5 bases at V and 0 bases at J; junction bases unmatched: 6. Germline V gives CDR1 LNHDA, CDR2 SQIVND (reference sequence). CDR3 length: 18 residues. The CDR3 DNA is TGTGCCAGTAGTGCTGGACTAGCGGGAGCCGCGAACACCGGGGAGCTGTTTTTT. Its translation is CASSAGLAGAANTGELFF.

V gene TRBV29-1 combines with J gene TRBJ2-3; 7 nucleotides line up with TRBD2. The CDR3 is 13 amino acids. CDR1 and CDR2 (germline): SQVTM, ANQGSEA. The J segment lost 6 bases and the V segment lost 6 bases, leaving 9 bases of the junction unmatched. The CDR3 loop is CSVRWGGPDTQYF. The CDR3 DNA is TGCAGCGTACGATGGGGGGGACCCGATACGCAGTATTTT.

The chain recombines TRBV18 with TRBJ2-2, with TRBD2 matching 8 bases. Germline V gene lookup returns CDR1 KGHSH and CDR2 LQKENI. The junction had 5 bases not matched to a gene; V was cut back by 2 bases and J by 3 bases. The CDR3 extends over 16 amino acids. The CDR3 region is CASSPSRRGDTGELFF. CDR3 in DNA: TGTGCCAGCTCACCATCCCGGCGGGGGGACACCGGGGAGCTGTTTTTT. Supplemented by reference TRBV18 and TRBJ2-2, the full variable domain reads NAGVMQNPRHLVRRRGQEARLRCSPMKGHSHVYWYRQLPEEGLKFMVYLQKENIIDESGMPKERFSAEFPKEGPSILRIQQVVRGDSAAYFCASSPSRRGDTGELFFGEGSRLTVL.

For this clone: This specimen includes other DNA sequences encoding the same CDR3. The chain combines TRBV6-5 with TRBJ2-7; 8 nucleotides agree with TRBD1. Germline CDR1 and CDR2: MNHEY and SVGAGI. V trimming: 6 bases; J trimming: 4 bases; junction bases outside the gene matches: 2. The CDR3 loop spans 12 amino acids. The CDR3 DNA follows: TGTGCCAGCAGCCGACAGGGGTACGAGCAGTACTTC. This sequence encodes CASSRQGYEQYF.

This clone came up once. This rearrangement joins TRBV5-1 to TRBJ2-7; 8 bases align to TRBD1. The CDR3 covers 13 residues. Germline assignment: CDR1 SGHRS and CDR2 YFSETQ. V shed 7 bases and J 6 bases; nucleotides not matched to a gene: 9. CDR3 sequence (DNA): TGCGCCAGCCAGCATGGACAGGGCCCCGAGCAGTACTTC. Protein product: CASQHGQGPEQYF.

The chain links TRBV13 to TRBJ2-7, with D possibly matching TRBD2 (6 bases). V was trimmed by 5 bases and J by 7 bases, leaving 18 bases between them. CDR1 is PRHDT, CDR2 FYEKMQ, per germline (reference sequence). The CDR3 covers 14 residues. CDR3 coding DNA: TGTGCCAGCAGCCCGACTGGAGGGCTTGGGGAGCAGTACTTC. The encoded protein is CASSPTGGLGEQYF.

This clone was recorded a few times. The V and J genes are TRBV4-2 and TRBJ1-4, with unresolved D. Trimming stripped 0 bases from V and 6 bases from J, with 8 bases between. This CDR3 is built from 14 residues. Germline CDR1 LGHNA, CDR2 YNFKEQ. CDR3 bases: TGTGCCAGCAGCCAAGAAGGACTTTATGAAAAACTGTTTTTT. This codes for CASSQEGLYEKLFF.

This chain joins TRBV4-1 and TRBJ1-1; perhaps TRBD1 as D (5 bases). The germline V and J ends were trimmed by 1 base and 2 bases, with 14 bases remaining between them. Germline V gene sequence: CDR1 MGHRA, CDR2 YSYEKL. The CDR3 is 16 amino acids. This CDR3 is CASSQGMQGGNTEAFF. CDR3 sequence (DNA): TGCGCCAGCAGCCAAGGCATGCAGGGAGGTAACACTGAAGCTTTCTTT.

CDR3 region: CASSDDRNTEAFF. The DNA of the CDR3 is TGCGCCAGCAGCGATGACAGGAACACTGAAGCTTTCTTT. The gene calls are TRBV5-1 and TRBJ1-1, with a weak D call TRBD1 (5 bases). The CDR3 loop spans 13 amino acids. V was shortened by 4 bases and J by 1 base, with 8 bases between the two germline ends. Germline CDR1 and CDR2: SGHRS and YFSETQ.

The chain recombines TRBV7-3 with TRBJ1-2; 8 positions agree with TRBD1. Trimming removed 4 bases from V and 8 bases from J; junction bases left unmatched: 6. CDR1 and CDR2 from the germline V gene are SGHTA and FQGTGA. The CDR3 has 13 residues. The CDR3 DNA reads TGTGCCAGCAGCTCAAAGACAGGGGCAGGCTACACCTTC. Amino acid sequence: CASSSKTGAGYTF.

This clone was detected a few times. The gene calls are TRBV4-1 and TRBJ1-4, with TRBD1 matching 11 bases. Germline CDR1 MGHRA, CDR2 YSYEKL. The ends lost 0 bases at V and 7 bases at J; junction bases unmatched: 4. The length of the CDR3 is 16 residues. The CDR3 loop reads CASSQDGGTGGEKLFF. For the CDR3, the DNA is TGCGCCAGCAGCCAAGATGGGGGGACAGGGGGTGAAAAACTGTTTTTT.

The chain combines TRBV9 with TRBJ2-5; tentative D call: TRBD2 (6 bases). The DNA end lines up better with TRBJ2-7; the J call may be wrong. From germline, CDR1 is SGDLS and CDR2 YYNGEE. The CDR3 consists of 15 residues. This CDR3 is CASSVSGEHSYEQYF. DNA of the CDR3: TGTGCCAGCAGCGTATCGGGGGAACACTCCTACGAGCAGTACTTC.

The chain employs TRBV4-3 and TRBJ2-7, with no clear D. Germline-derived CDR1 and CDR2 are LGHNA and YSLEER. The CDR3 length is 13 residues. V shed 2 bases and J shed 4 bases, with 9 bases lying between them. CDR3 protein: CASSQNLEYEQYF. DNA for the CDR3: TGCGCCAGCAGCCAAAACTTAGAGTACGAGCAGTACTTC.

This clone appeared a few times. The rearrangement uses TRBV5-6 and TRBJ2-2; 9 bases align to TRBD2. With V trimmed by 4 bases and J by 3 bases, 4 bases remained unmatched. Germline V gene data show CDR1 as SGHDT and CDR2 as YYEEEE. The CDR3 is 15 residues long. CDR3 coding DNA: TGTGCCAGCAGCCCGGGACTAGCTTACACCGGGGAGCTGTTTTTT. Its protein product is CASSPGLAYTGELFF. Looking up the rest from reference TRBV5-6 and TRBJ2-2 gives the full variable domain: DAGVTQSPTHLIKTRGQQVTLRCSPKSGHDTVSWYQQALGQGPQFIFQYYEEEERQRGNFPDRFSGHQFPNYSSELNVNALLLGDSALYLCASSPGLAYTGELFFGEGSRLTVL.

The sample holds one count of this clone. The chain combines TRBV6-4 with TRBJ1-1, with D possibly matching TRBD1 (6 bases). Germline assignment: CDR1 MRHNA and CDR2 SNTAGT. Deletions cut 4 bases from V and 5 bases from J, with 11 bases between. There are 13 residues in the CDR3. CDR3: CASSVTGKTEAFF. The CDR3 nucleotides are TGTGCCAGCAGTGTAACAGGGAAAACTGAAGCTTTCTTT.

V and J are TRBV29-1 and TRBJ1-2; possible D gene TRBD1, 5 bases. Germline assignment: CDR1 SQVTM and CDR2 ANQGSEA. V was trimmed by 7 bases and J by 2 bases, leaving 23 bases between them. This CDR3 has 16 residues. Here the CDR3 reads CSAWRAGAGFNYGYTF. The CDR3, as DNA: TGCAGCGCCTGGAGGGCCGGGGCAGGTTTCAACTATGGCTACACCTTC.

The chain uses TRBV19 and TRBJ2-5, with TRBD2 matching over 7 bases. The length of the CDR3 is 14 residues. The germline V gene encodes CDR1 LNHDA and CDR2 SQIVND (reference sequence). V gave up 5 bases and J gave up 7 bases; unmatched junction bases: 10. This chain's CDR3 is CASSPGPGEGTQYF. CDR3 sequence (DNA): TGTGCCAGTAGTCCGGGGCCCGGGGAGGGGACCCAGTACTTC.